This T cell receptor (beta chain) was obtained from a study of tumor and adjacent non-tumor tissue in lung cancer. About the study: Stage I to III disease affected 10 men and several women aged 31 to 76.

Remarks on this clonotype: The target antigen is unknown. Since no conserved phenylalanine or tryptophan closes the CDR3, a read error is the likely cause. No DNA is shown, since the ends of the CDR3 on it are uncertain; the CDR3 is the one TCRdb lists.

General study results and limits: Compared with tumor, normal lung showed significantly lower TCR diversity.

The template was RNA from unsorted bulk tissue. More than 3 cm separated this lung sample from the edge of the tumor. Donors were chemotherapy-naive, newly diagnosed lung cancer surgical patients in China, August–late 2014. A modified ARM-PCR protocol with three rounds of nested PCR amplified TCRbeta. TCRdb ran MiXCR on the multiplex PCR reads and lists one entry per CDR3 protein. This sample carries about 60,000 distinct CDR3 sequences, more than 55% of them seen once, and the ten largest clones take under 35%. The CDR3 is 15 amino acids in total, end residues counted. Germline loops: CDR1 MNHNS, CDR2 SASEGT.

The specimen sequenced was distant non-tumor lung tissue. The clonotype was recovered from a man between 65 and 80 years old with non-small cell lung cancer. The rearrangement joins TRBV6-1 to TRBJ1-6. The CDR3 loop reads CASSGRPIYNSPLHY.